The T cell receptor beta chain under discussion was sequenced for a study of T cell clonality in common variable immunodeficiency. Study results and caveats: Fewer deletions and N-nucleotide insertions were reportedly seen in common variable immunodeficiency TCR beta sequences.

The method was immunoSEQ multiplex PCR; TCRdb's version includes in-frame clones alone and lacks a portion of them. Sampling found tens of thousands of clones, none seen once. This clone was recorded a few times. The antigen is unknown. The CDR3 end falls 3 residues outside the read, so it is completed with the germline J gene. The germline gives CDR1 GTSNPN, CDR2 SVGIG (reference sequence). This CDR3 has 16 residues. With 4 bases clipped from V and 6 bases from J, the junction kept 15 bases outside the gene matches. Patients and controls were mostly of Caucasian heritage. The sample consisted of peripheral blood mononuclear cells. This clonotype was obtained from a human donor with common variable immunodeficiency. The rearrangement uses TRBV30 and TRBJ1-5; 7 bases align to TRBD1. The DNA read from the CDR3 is TGTGCCTGGACTGACACAGGGGCAACCCTCGGTCAGCCC. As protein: CAWTDTGATLGQP. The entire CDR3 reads CAWTDTGATLGQPQHF.